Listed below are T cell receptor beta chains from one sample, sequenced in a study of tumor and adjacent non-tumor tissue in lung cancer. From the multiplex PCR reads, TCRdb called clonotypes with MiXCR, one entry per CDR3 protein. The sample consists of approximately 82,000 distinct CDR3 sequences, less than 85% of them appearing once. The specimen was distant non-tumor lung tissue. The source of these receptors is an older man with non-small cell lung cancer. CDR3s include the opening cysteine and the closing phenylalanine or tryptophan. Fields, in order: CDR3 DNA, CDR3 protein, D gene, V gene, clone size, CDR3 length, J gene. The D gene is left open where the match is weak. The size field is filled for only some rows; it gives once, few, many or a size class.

DNA: TGTGCCATCAGTGAGTCACCGGGACAGGTCAACACCGGGGAGCTGTTTTTT
CDR3: CAISESPGQVNTGELFF
D: TRBD1
V: TRBV10-3
size: many
length: 17
J: TRBJ2-2

DNA: TGCAGCGTGGGCGGGGAAGGTCACACTGAAGCTTCCTTT
CDR3: CSVGGEGHTEASF
D: -
V: TRBV29-1
size: once
length: 13
J: TRBJ1-1

DNA: TGTGCCAGCTCCTTGACGGATACAGAGACCCAGTACTTC
CDR3: CASSLTDTETQYF
D: -
V: TRBV18
size: few
length: 13
J: TRBJ2-5

DNA: TGTGCTAGCAGCTTAGTGGGCACAGGGGTTGCTGGGGAGTCGTTTTTT
CDR3: CASSLVGTGVAGESFF
D: TRBD1
V: TRBV11-2
size: -
length: 16
J: TRBJ2-2

DNA: TGTGCCAGCAGTATAGGACAGGGGAATGAAAAACTGGTTTTT
CDR3: CASSIGQGNEKLVF
D: TRBD1
V: TRBV6-1
size: -
length: 14
J: TRBJ1-4

DNA: TGTGCCAGCCGTCAGAATGAGGTACTGGTGTCGGATACGCAGCATTTT
CDR3: CASRQNEVLVSDTQHF
D: -
V: TRBV6-2/TRBV6-3
size: -
length: 16
J: TRBJ1-5

DNA: TGTGCCAGCAGCTTAGTATCTAACCGAGTCTACGAGCAGTACTTC
CDR3: CASSLVSNRVYEQYF
D: -
V: TRBV7-2
size: once
length: 15
J: TRBJ2-7

DNA: TGTGCCAGCAGTCCCAAGTGGGGACTAGGTACAGATACGCAGTATTTT
CDR3: CASSPKWGLGTDTQYF
D: TRBD2
V: TRBV6-5
size: many
length: 16
J: TRBJ2-3

DNA: TGCGCCAGCAGCTCGTTGAGTTTGGGACTTCCTGTGGGAGAGACCCAGTACTTC
CDR3: CASSSLSLGLPVGETQYF
D: -
V: TRBV5-1
size: -
length: 18
J: TRBJ2-5

DNA: TGTGCCAGCAATGTGCCGGATCAGCCACAGCATTTT
CDR3: CASNVPDQPQHF
D: -
V: TRBV6-6
size: -
length: 12
J: TRBJ1-5

DNA: TGTGTCAACAGCTTAGTTGGTTGGGATCGAGAGAAGTACTTC
CDR3: CVNSLVGWDREKYF
D: -
V: TRBV11-2
size: -
length: 14
J: TRBJ2-7

DNA: TGCGCCAGCAGCGAAACAGGGGGGTTCTCTGGAAACACCATATATTTT
CDR3: CASSETGGFSGNTIYF
D: TRBD1
V: TRBV5-1
size: -
length: 16
J: TRBJ1-3

DNA: TGTGCCAGCAGCCAAGGCGGAAACACCATATATTTT
CDR3: CASSQGGNTIYF
D: -
V: TRBV14
size: many
length: 12
J: TRBJ1-3

DNA: TGCGCCAGCAGCCAGCCGTCATTAGGCACAGATATGCAGTATTTT
CDR3: CASSQPSLGTDMQYF
D: -
V: TRBV4-1
size: -
length: 15
J: TRBJ2-3

DNA: TGTGCCAGCAACTTCACTAGCGGGGCGAAAACGCAGTATTTT
CDR3: CASNFTSGAKTQYF
D: TRBD2
V: TRBV6-5
size: -
length: 14
J: TRBJ2-3

DNA: TGTGCCAGCACCCGTCGGGAATTGAGCTCAGATACGCAGTATTTT
CDR3: CASTRRELSSDTQYF
D: -
V: TRBV11-3
size: -
length: 15
J: TRBJ2-3

DNA: TGTACCAGCAGCCAACGGCATCAACAGTACACTGAAGCTTTCTTT
CDR3: CTSSQRHQQYTEAFF
D: -
V: TRBV4-2
size: -
length: 15
J: TRBJ1-1

DNA: TGTGCCAGCAGTTCCGCCGGGACAGTGTTCCCACAAGATACCCAGTACTTC
CDR3: CASSSAGTVFPQDTQYF
D: TRBD1
V: TRBV6-5
size: -
length: 17
J: TRBJ2-5

DNA: TGTGCCAGCAGCCCGGGGACAGCTTACGAGCAGTACTTC
CDR3: CASSPGTAYEQYF
D: TRBD1
V: TRBV11-2
size: -
length: 13
J: TRBJ2-7

DNA: TGTGCCAGCAGCTCAAATCGCTCATACAATGAGCAGTTCTTC
CDR3: CASSSNRSYNEQFF
D: -
V: TRBV11-3
size: -
length: 14
J: TRBJ2-1

DNA: TGTGCCATCTTTGGACAGGGAGACTATGACTACACCTTC
CDR3: CAIFGQGDYDYTF
D: TRBD1
V: TRBV10-3
size: once
length: 13
J: TRBJ1-2

DNA: TGTGCCTGGGCCCCTCTCGGGACTAGCGGAAGAACAGATACCCAGTATTTT
CDR3: CAWAPLGTSGRTDTQYF
D: TRBD2
V: TRBV30
size: -
length: 17
J: TRBJ2-3

DNA: TGTGCCAGCAGTTCCTCCTATGGCTACACCTTC
CDR3: CASSSSYGYTF
D: -
V: TRBV6-2/TRBV6-3
size: many
length: 11
J: TRBJ1-2

DNA: TGTGCCAGGAGCTCAACCTTTAGCGGGAGGTCCGTCAATGAGCATTTCTTC
CDR3: CARSSTFSGRSVNEHFF
D: TRBD2
V: TRBV11-1
size: -
length: 17
J: TRBJ2-1

DNA: TGCGCCAGCAGTTCCATCAGGAGTTGGGAGCTGTTTTTT
CDR3: CASSSIRSWELFF
D: -
V: TRBV10-2
size: -
length: 13
J: TRBJ2-2

DNA: TGTACCAGCAGCCAAGCAGGGACCCTGTACTTC
CDR3: CTSSQAGTLYF
D: -
V: TRBV14
size: once
length: 11
J: TRBJ2-5

DNA: TGTGCCAGCTCACCACCGGGGCCGAACAGTGAAGCTTTCTTT
CDR3: CASSPPGPNSEAFF
D: -
V: TRBV18
size: -
length: 14
J: TRBJ1-1

DNA: TGCACTGCTCCTCCGACAGGGGGCGGGAACACCATATATTTT
CDR3: CTAPPTGGGNTIYF
D: TRBD1
V: TRBV20-1
size: -
length: 14
J: TRBJ1-3

DNA: TGTGCCAGCATAATGGGGGGGCCCTCCACGGATACGCAGTATTTT
CDR3: CASIMGGPSTDTQYF
D: -
V: TRBV7-8
size: -
length: 15
J: TRBJ2-3

DNA: TGTGCCAGCAGTTACTCGGGGGCCCTTAGCACAGATATGCAGTATTTT
CDR3: CASSYSGALSTDMQYF
D: -
V: TRBV6-5
size: -
length: 16
J: TRBJ2-3

DNA: TGTGTCAACAGCTTCCGGGACAGAACCCTGAAGACTGAAACTTTCTTT
CDR3: CVNSFRDRTLKTETFF
D: TRBD1
V: TRBV11-3
size: -
length: 16
J: TRBJ1-1

DNA: TGTGCAAGCAGTCCGCTAACTAGCGGCAAAAAGAATGAGCAGTTCTTC
CDR3: CASSPLTSGKKNEQFF
D: TRBD2
V: TRBV11-1
size: -
length: 16
J: TRBJ2-1

DNA: TGTGCCAGCAGCTCGGTCGGCCCGGAAGCTTTCTTT
CDR3: CASSSVGPEAFF
D: -
V: TRBV11-1
size: medium-sized
length: 12
J: TRBJ1-1

DNA: TGTGCCAGCAGCTCCACAAAGGAACTAGCCAAAAACATTCAGTACTTC
CDR3: CASSSTKELAKNIQYF
D: -
V: TRBV5-6
size: many
length: 16
J: TRBJ2-4

DNA: TGTGCCAGCAGTTTAATTCAGGGATTGTCGGCCGGGGGGCTGTTTTTT
CDR3: CASSLIQGLSAGGLFF
D: -
V: TRBV12-3/TRBV12-4
size: -
length: 16
J: TRBJ2-2

DNA: TGTGCCAGCAGTTTATCTGTGGGGATCGGAACCGGGAAGCTGTTTTTT
CDR3: CASSLSVGIGTGKLFF
D: -
V: TRBV28
size: -
length: 16
J: TRBJ2-2

DNA: TGTGCCACCAGTGAATCCGGACAGGGGGCGGGCAATCAGCCCCAGCATTTT
CDR3: CATSESGQGAGNQPQHF
D: TRBD1
V: TRBV24-1
size: many
length: 17
J: TRBJ1-5

DNA: TGTGCGTGGCCTACCGGACCAATAAACCCTCAGCAGTACTTC
CDR3: CAWPTGPINPQQYF
D: -
V: TRBV30
size: -
length: 14
J: TRBJ2-7

DNA: TGCACCGTGGAGGGTTCCTACAATGAGCACTTCTTC
CDR3: CTVEGSYNEHFF
D: -
V: TRBV29-1
size: -
length: 12
J: TRBJ2-1

DNA: TGTGCCAGCAGCACTAGGGCAGGTGAGCAGTTCTTC
CDR3: CASSTRAGEQFF
D: -
V: TRBV5-6
size: many
length: 12
J: TRBJ2-1

DNA: TGTGCCGGCAGGAGGGGACAGTCCGACAATTTTAATTCATCCCTCCACTTT
CDR3: CAGRRGQSDNFNSSLHF
D: TRBD1
V: TRBV6-6
size: -
length: 17
J: TRBJ1-6

DNA: TGCAGTGCTAGTGGAGGACTGTCCCCTTACGAGCAGTACTTC
CDR3: CSASGGLSPYEQYF
D: -
V: TRBV20-1
size: -
length: 14
J: TRBJ2-7

DNA: TGTGCCAGCCCGGTAGGGGAAAATGGCTACACCTTC
CDR3: CASPVGENGYTF
D: -
V: TRBV11-2
size: few
length: 12
J: TRBJ1-2

DNA: TGTGCCAGCAGCTCTCCTGGGCCACGCTCCTACAAAGAGCAGTTCTTC
CDR3: CASSSPGPRSYKEQFF
D: -
V: TRBV6-5
size: -
length: 16
J: TRBJ2-1

DNA: TGTGCCAGCACCATGGGGGGGGGCCTGACTGAAGCTTTCTTT
CDR3: CASTMGGGLTEAFF
D: -
V: TRBV7-9
size: -
length: 14
J: TRBJ1-1

DNA: TGTGCCGGCAGCCGGACAGGGAGGATCTCCTACGAACAGTACTTC
CDR3: CAGSRTGRISYEQYF
D: TRBD1
V: TRBV12-3/TRBV12-4
size: -
length: 15
J: TRBJ2-5

DNA: TGTGTCAGCAGCACGACAGGGGTTTCCTACGAACAGTACTTC
CDR3: CVSSTTGVSYEQYF
D: TRBD1
V: TRBV6-5
size: -
length: 14
J: TRBJ2-7

DNA: TGTGCCAGCATTCCACGGGGGAGCTCCTACAATGAGCAGTTCTTC
CDR3: CASIPRGSSYNEQFF
D: -
V: TRBV2
size: -
length: 15
J: TRBJ2-1

DNA: TGTGCCTGCAGCGTGGGTAGCGGGGGTGTGTGGGAGACCGAGTACTTC
CDR3: CACSVGSGGVWETEYF
D: TRBD2
V: TRBV5-4
size: -
length: 16
J: TRBJ2-5

DNA: TGTGCCAGCAGCGTAGTGGGGGGTTTTATGGCCAAAGCTTTCTTT
CDR3: CASSVVGGFMAKAFF
D: -
V: TRBV9
size: once
length: 15
J: TRBJ1-1

DNA: TGTGCCAGCAGCCTCAGGGGGAAGGGACAGGGGAATGAAAAACTGTTTTTT
CDR3: CASSLRGKGQGNEKLFF
D: TRBD1
V: TRBV7-9
size: -
length: 17
J: TRBJ1-4

DNA: TGTGCCAGCAATTACGGTCAGGAGTACAATGAGCATTTCTTC
CDR3: CASNYGQEYNEHFF
D: -
V: TRBV6-2/TRBV6-3
size: -
length: 14
J: TRBJ2-1

DNA: TGTGCCAGCAGCTCCTGGGACAGCCCCTACGAGCAGTACTTC
CDR3: CASSSWDSPYEQYF
D: TRBD1
V: TRBV11-2
size: many
length: 14
J: TRBJ2-7

DNA: TGTGCCACCAGCCGCGCCTCTCTTCAGGGGGCGAATTCCGGGGAGCTGTTTTTT
CDR3: CATSRASLQGANSGELFF
D: TRBD1
V: TRBV6-5
size: -
length: 18
J: TRBJ2-2

DNA: TGTGCCAGCAGCTCACAGGGTAGGGAAGTCTCCTACAATGAGCAGTTCTTC
CDR3: CASSSQGREVSYNEQFF
D: -
V: TRBV7-9
size: -
length: 17
J: TRBJ2-1

DNA: TGTGCCAACAGCCAGGACAGGGTGGAGACCCAGTACTTC
CDR3: CANSQDRVETQYF
D: TRBD1
V: TRBV12-3/TRBV12-4
size: -
length: 13
J: TRBJ2-5